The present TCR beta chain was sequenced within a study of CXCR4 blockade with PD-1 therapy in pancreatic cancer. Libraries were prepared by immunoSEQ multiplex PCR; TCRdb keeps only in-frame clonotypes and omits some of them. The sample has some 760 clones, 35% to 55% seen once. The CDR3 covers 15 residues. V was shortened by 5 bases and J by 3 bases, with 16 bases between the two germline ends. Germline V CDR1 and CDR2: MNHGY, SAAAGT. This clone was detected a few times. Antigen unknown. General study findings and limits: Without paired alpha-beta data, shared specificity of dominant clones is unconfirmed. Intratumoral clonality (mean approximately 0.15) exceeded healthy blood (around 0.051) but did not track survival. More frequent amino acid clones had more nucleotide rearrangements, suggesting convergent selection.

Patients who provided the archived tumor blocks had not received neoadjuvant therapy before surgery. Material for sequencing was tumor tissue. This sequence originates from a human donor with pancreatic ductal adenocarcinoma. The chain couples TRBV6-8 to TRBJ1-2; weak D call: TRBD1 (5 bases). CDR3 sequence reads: CASSDGRGEDYGYTF. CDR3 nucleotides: TGTGCCAGCAGTGATGGCCGGGGGGAGGACTATGGCTACACCTTC.